These 30 T cell receptor beta chains share one sample of origin, sequenced in a study of blood T cells in healthy people across ages. PCR was performed a second time for roughly 7 to 12 cycles using a sample-barcoded 5' primer and a J-beta primer mix. TCRdb ran MiXCR on the 5' RACE reads and lists one entry per CDR3 protein. Of fewer than 700,000 distinct CDR3 sequences listed, roughly 43% were seen once; the top ten hold approximately 25%. Sequencing was done on a sample of blood. These receptors were taken from an elderly man in good health.

A few counts support this clonotype. The chain employs TRBV10-3 and TRBJ2-5; 10 nucleotides align to TRBD2. CDR1 is ENHRY and CDR2 is SYGVKD in the germline V gene. V shed 0 bases, J shed 5 bases, and the junction held 6 bases outside the gene matches. The CDR3 runs to 16 residues. In DNA, the CDR3 is TGTGCCATCAGTGAGTCCCCGGGACTAGCGACGGAGACCCAGTACTTC. Protein sequence: CAISESPGLATETQYF.

This clonotype was counted a single time. The chain is built from TRBV12-3 or TRBV12-4 and TRBJ1-6; D gene uncertain. Trimming took 3 bases from V and 10 from J, leaving 7 bases between them. The CDR3 covers 12 residues. CDR3 protein: CASSFSGSPLHF. CDR3 nucleotides: TGTGCCAGCAGTTTCTCGGGGTCACCCCTCCACTTT.

V gene TRBV14 combines with J gene TRBJ1-2, with D possibly matching TRBD1 (6 bases). Trimming cost V 1 base and J 4 bases, with 13 bases left between them. The CDR3 extends over 15 amino acids. Germline CDR1 is SGHDN and CDR2 is FVKESK. The CDR3 spells CASSQASGAVYGYTF. The CDR3 coding sequence is TGTGCCAGCAGCCAAGCTTCAGGGGCAGTCTATGGCTACACCTTC.

CDR3 sequence: CASSYKHLNEQFF. The CDR3, as DNA: TGTGCCAGCAGTTACAAACATCTCAATGAGCAGTTCTTC. V is TRBV6-2 or TRBV6-3 and J is TRBJ2-1; no clear D. Germline V gene lookup returns CDR1 MNHEY and CDR2 SVGEGT. The CDR3 has 13 residues. V was clipped by 2 bases and J by 6 bases, with 8 bases between them.

This chain uses TRBV24-1 with TRBJ2-3; D call uncertain. The CDR3 loop spans 12 amino acids. CDR1 is KGHDR and CDR2 is SFDVKD in the germline V gene. The V end was cut by 5 bases, the J end by 0 bases, with 2 bases between. The CDR3 region has the DNA TGTGCCACCAGTGTGAGCACAGATACGCAGTATTTT. It yields the protein CATSVSTDTQYF.

The chain couples TRBV20-1 to TRBJ2-6; 9 bases map to TRBD1. Trimming at V came to 3 bases and at J to 0 bases, leaving 6 bases not matched to a gene. The CDR3 is 17 amino acids. Germline V gene data show CDR1 as DFQATT and CDR2 as SNEGSKA (reference sequence). The CDR3 loop is CSASQTGGGSGANVLTF. In DNA, the CDR3 is TGCAGTGCTAGTCAAACAGGGGGCGGCTCTGGGGCCAACGTCCTGACTTTC.

This clonotype showed up just a few times. The V call is TRBV12-3 or TRBV12-4, the J call TRBJ2-7, with TRBD1 identical over 9 bases. J gave up 9 bases and V 6 bases, and 15 bases lay outside the gene matches. This CDR3 has 15 residues. The CDR3 nucleotides read TGTGCCAGCAGCGCTAATCCGGGACAGGGCTCCGCGCAGTACTTC. It yields the protein CASSANPGQGSAQYF.

The rearrangement joins TRBV7-9 to TRBJ1-2; no clear D. CDR1 is SEHNR and CDR2 is FQNEAQ in the germline V gene (reference sequence). V was cut by 3 bases and J by 2 bases, with 16 bases left in between. The CDR3 has 16 amino acids. Written as DNA, the CDR3 is TGTGCCAGCAGCTTGATTCGGGTCGAAGTCAACTATGGCTACACCTTC. Protein product: CASSLIRVEVNYGYTF.

There are a few counts of this clonotype. This chain connects TRBV24-1 to TRBJ2-6; possible D gene TRBD1, 6 bases. The CDR3 spans 17 residues. Trimming stripped 2 bases from V and 1 base from J, with 11 bases between. The germline V gene has CDR1 KGHDR and CDR2 SFDVKD. The CDR3 DNA reads TGTGCCACCAGTGATTCCGCCAGGGGTTCTGGGGCCAACGTCCTGACTTTC. Amino acid sequence: CATSDSARGSGANVLTF.

This chain uses TRBV10-3 with TRBJ2-7; possibly TRBD1 or TRBD2 for D (5 bases each). This CDR3 region has 13 residues. In germline, CDR1 is ENHRY, CDR2 SYGVKD. The V and J ends lost 3 bases and 6 bases respectively, with 12 bases between them. CDR3 amino acids: CAISDLPGSEQYF. The CDR3 nucleotides read TGTGCCATCAGTGATCTCCCAGGGAGCGAGCAGTACTTC.

The chain uses TRBV5-6 and TRBJ2-1; TRBD2 aligns across 8 bases. Per germline, CDR1 SGHDT and CDR2 YYEEEE. The ends lost 6 bases at V and 4 bases at J; junction bases unmatched: 6. CDR3 length: 14 amino acids. CDR3: CASMRTSSYNEQFF. CDR3 DNA sequence: TGTGCCAGCATGAGGACTAGCAGTTACAATGAGCAGTTCTTC.

This clonotype has just a few counts. CDR3 sequence: CASSPTRGYSYEQYF. The CDR3 coding sequence is TGCGCCAGCAGCCCGACGAGGGGCTACTCCTACGAGCAGTACTTC. This rearrangement joins TRBV4-3 to TRBJ2-7, with D perhaps assigned TRBD1 or TRBD2 (5 bases each). The length of the CDR3 is 15 residues. The V gene lost 4 bases and the J gene lost 0 bases, with 13 bases spanning the gap. From germline, CDR1 is LGHNA and CDR2 YSLEER.

The chain employs TRBV7-2 and TRBJ2-7; 8 nucleotides align to TRBD2. Germline assignment: CDR1 SGHTA and CDR2 FQGNSA. With V trimmed by 0 bases and J by 8 bases, 12 bases remained unmatched. The CDR3 runs 16 residues. CDR3 region: CASSLALGAGASQQYF. Written as DNA, the CDR3 is TGTGCCAGCAGCTTAGCGTTGGGAGCGGGGGCTTCCCAGCAGTACTTC.

The chain links TRBV14 to TRBJ2-1; no definite D call. Looked up from germline, CDR1 is SGHDN and CDR2 is FVKESK. The CDR3 covers 12 residues. V was clipped by 3 bases and J by 14 bases, with 14 bases between them. The CDR3 region has the DNA TGTGCCAGCAGCCAGATTCCCCAGCTGAAGTTCTTC. Its translation is CASSQIPQLKFF.

The rearrangement uses TRBV6-2 or TRBV6-3 and TRBJ2-5, with D uncertain. The germline V and J ends were trimmed by 0 bases and 11 bases, with 19 bases remaining between them. This CDR3 region has 15 residues. CDR1 MNHEY and CDR2 SVGEGT come from the germline V gene. CDR3 DNA sequence: TGTGCCAGCAGTTACTCGATCGAGATGCGGCTAGAGCAGTACTTC. Its protein product is CASSYSIEMRLEQYF.

Points on this clonotype: A much larger clone lies one base from this, so it may be a read error. The chain combines TRBV6-6 with TRBJ2-7; 8 nucleotides align to TRBD2. The length of the CDR3 is 16 residues. Germline CDR1 is MNHNY and CDR2 is SVGAGI (reference sequence). V lost 4 bases and J lost 1; bases outside the gene matches: 9. The CDR3 loop is CASSCSSSGSSYEQYF. DNA of the CDR3: TGTGCCAGCAGTTGCTCCTCTAGCGGGTCGTCCTACGAGCAGTACTTC.

The rearrangement joins TRBV5-1 to TRBJ2-5, with D maybe TRBD2 (6 bases). The J call could be wrong; TRBJ2-7 is a better fit for the DNA end. Germline values: CDR1 SGHRS, CDR2 YFSETQ. The CDR3 spans 16 residues. The chain's CDR3 is CASSLPGREIPYEQYF. The CDR3 DNA is TGCGCCAGCAGCCTCCCGGGACGGGAGATCCCCTACGAGCAGTACTTC.

This clonotype was found a few times. The chain uses TRBV7-2 and TRBJ1-4; D is unclear. The CDR3 sequence is 16 residues long. Looked up from germline, CDR1 is SGHTA and CDR2 is FQGNSA. The ends were cut back, 5 bases at V and 0 bases at J, with 13 bases in the middle. CDR3 DNA: TGTGCCAGCAGCCCCAGGACCGTGACAACTAATGAAAAACTGTTTTTT. Its protein is CASSPRTVTTNEKLFF.

The chain is built from TRBV27 and TRBJ2-6; tentative D call: TRBD2 (6 bases). The CDR3 is made up of 15 amino acids. Germline CDR1 reads MNHEY; CDR2 reads SMNVEV (reference sequence). The V end was cut by 9 bases, the J end by 0 bases, with 12 bases between. The CDR3 here is CASWTGASGANVLTF. In nucleotides, the CDR3 is TGTGCCAGTTGGACGGGAGCCTCTGGGGCCAACGTCCTGACTTTC. The entire variable domain, with the rest obtained from reference TRBV27 and TRBJ2-6, is as follows: EAQVTQNPRYLITVTGKKLTVTCSQNMNHEYMSWYRQDPGLGLRQIYYSMNVEVTDKGDVPEGYKVSRKEKRNFPLILESPSPNQTSLYFCASWTGASGANVLTFGAGSRLTVL.

The V gene is TRBV9, the J gene TRBJ1-1, with D tentatively TRBD1 (5 bases). CDR3 length: 15 residues. V was trimmed by 2 bases and J by 2 bases, leaving 13 bases between them. The germline CDR1 and CDR2 sequences are SGDLS and YYNGEE. DNA of the CDR3: TGTGCCAGCAGCGTGGGGCACTCTATAAACACTGAAGCTTTCTTT. It translates to CASSVGHSINTEAFF.

This chain joins TRBV5-1 and TRBJ1-1; maybe TRBD1 (5 bases). Trimming pared 4 bases from V and 2 bases from J, leaving 21 bases between. The CDR3 totals 17 residues. The germline V gene encodes CDR1 SGHRS and CDR2 YFSETQ. The DNA for the CDR3 is TGCGCCAGCAGCCCCAGATTGAGTAGGGGTTACAACACTGAAGCTTTCTTT. Translating it yields CASSPRLSRGYNTEAFF.

The chain has TRBV11-2 and TRBJ2-5, with a tentative D call TRBD1 (5 bases). The CDR3 spans 13 residues. The V gene's germline CDR1 is SGHAT and CDR2 FQNNGV. Between the trimmed V and J ends, which lost 6 bases and 0 bases, there was a span of 8 bases. CDR3 in amino acids: CASRTANQETQYF. CDR3 nucleotide sequence: TGTGCCAGCAGGACAGCAAACCAAGAGACCCAGTACTTC.

This clonotype was counted at least ten times. V and J are TRBV20-1 and TRBJ1-2; no clear D gene. V was cut by 3 bases and J by 7 bases, with 9 bases left in between. CDR1 is DFQATT and CDR2 is SNEGSKA in the germline V gene (reference sequence). The CDR3 loop spans 11 amino acids. In DNA form, the CDR3 reads TGCAGTGCTAGGGAAGAGCCTGGCTACACCTTC. This sequence encodes CSAREEPGYTF.

This clonotype was detected only a few times. The chain is built from TRBV7-9 and TRBJ1-4; the match to TRBD1 covers 11 bases. This CDR3 is built from 16 residues. Trimming removed 5 bases from V and 3 bases from J; junction bases left unmatched: 5. Germline V gene lookup returns CDR1 SEHNR and CDR2 FQNEAQ (reference sequence). The CDR3 sequence is CASSGQGARANEKLFF. Written as DNA, the CDR3 is TGTGCCAGCAGCGGACAGGGGGCGCGGGCTAATGAAAAACTGTTTTTT.

V and J are TRBV10-1 and TRBJ2-5; D may be TRBD2 (6 bases). CDR3 size: 15 residues. V lost 0 bases and J lost 4, with 12 bases in between. The germline CDR1 and CDR2 sequences are WNHNN and SYGVQD (reference sequence). CDR3 loop: CASSESGGRGETQYF. The CDR3 region has the DNA TGCGCCAGCAGTGAGTCTGGGGGGAGAGGAGAGACCCAGTACTTC.

The chain links TRBV7-8 to TRBJ2-5; D is perhaps TRBD1 (6 bases). The ends were cut back, 3 bases at V and 11 bases at J, with 10 bases in the middle. The germline V gene encodes CDR1 SGHVS and CDR2 FQNEAQ. The CDR3 runs 11 residues. Here the CDR3 DNA reads TGTGCCAGCAGCTTGCAGGGGCGGCAGTACTTC. Amino acids: CASSLQGRQYF. The full variable domain, with the rest looked up from reference TRBV7-8 and TRBJ2-5, is GAGVSQSPRYKVAKRGQDVALRCDPISGHVSLFWYQQALGQGPEFLTYFQNEAQLDKSGLPSDRFFAERPEGSVSTLKIQRTQQEDSAVYLCASSLQGRQYFGPGTRLLVL.

The genes are TRBV7-2 and TRBJ2-3; D remains unclear. Looked up from germline, CDR1 is SGHTA and CDR2 is FQGNSA. V lost 1 base to trimming and J lost 5 bases, with 7 bases between them. The CDR3 has 13 residues. The CDR3 reads CASSLDWGDTQYF. The CDR3 bases are TGTGCCAGCAGCTTAGATTGGGGAGATACGCAGTATTTT.

The V and J genes are TRBV29-1 and TRBJ2-6; 7 positions agree with TRBD1. Germline assignment: CDR1 SQVTM and CDR2 ANQGSEA. The J segment lost 1 base and the V segment lost 1 base, leaving 10 bases of the junction unmatched. CDR3 size: 18 residues. CDR3 nucleotide sequence: TGCAGCGTTGAAGTACAGGGGCCGGCTTTTTCTGGGGCCAACGTCCTGACTTTC. Protein sequence: CSVEVQGPAFSGANVLTF.

The V and J genes are TRBV20-1 and TRBJ2-2; perhaps TRBD1 as D (6 bases). This CDR3 has 14 residues. V was clipped by 1 base and J by 7 bases, with 13 bases between them. Germline-derived CDR1 and CDR2 are DFQATT and SNEGSKA (reference sequence). The CDR3 protein is CSARARGYIGELFF. The CDR3 nucleotides read TGCAGTGCTAGAGCCAGGGGATATATCGGGGAGCTGTTTTTT.

This clonotype was observed a few times. The chain employs TRBV29-1 and TRBJ2-1; 10 bases map to TRBD2. This CDR3 contains 17 residues. V lost 4 bases, J lost 3 bases, and 12 bases stayed unmatched. Germline loops: CDR1 SQVTM, CDR2 ANQGSEA. The CDR3, as DNA: TGCAGCGTTGTGTGGCGAACACTAGCGGGAAGCTACAATGAGCAGTTCTTC. Amino acid sequence: CSVVWRTLAGSYNEQFF.